This entry features one T cell receptor (beta chain) sequence. The data originate from a study of blood T cell repertoires in COVID-19. Study at large: Italy, Spain and the United States were the sources of the convalescent and acute COVID-19 samples. Sources were T cells, B-cell-depleted T cells, or PBMCs; the material itself was cDNA or gDNA.

Authors' processing steps: Amplification with reference gene primers provided the estimates of nucleated cell counts. The data were produced by immunoSEQ multiplex PCR, yet TCRdb's version contains in-frame clones alone and is incomplete. V, J and clone size derive from that table, while D and trimming were established from the DNA sequence. Of approximately 160,000 clones listed, about 86% are singletons. The source is a woman aged 70-85 years with acute or convalescent COVID-19. Sequencing was done on a sample of peripheral blood.

Written as DNA, the CDR3 is TGTGCCAGCAGTTACGTCCGGGAGGGCCCCTACGAGCAGTACTTC. Translation: CASSYVREGPYEQYF. The rearrangement joins TRBV6-5 to TRBJ2-7, with TRBD2 identical over 8 bases. The junction had 5 bases not matched to a gene; V was cut back by 2 bases and J by 2 bases. Germline loops: CDR1 MNHEY, CDR2 SVGAGI. The CDR3 is 15 residues long.